The rows below give T cell receptor beta chains drawn from one sample of a study of blood T cell repertoires in COVID-19. The repertoire was sequenced with immunoSEQ multiplex PCR; TCRdb's copy has only in-frame clones and lacks some. The table lists over 120,000 clones, about four fifths of them singletons, with around 3% in the top ten. The source material was peripheral blood. Receptors were obtained from a woman at least 80 years old with acute or convalescent COVID-19. Each CDR3 is given with its conserved first and last residue. The D gene is left open where the match is weak. Clone size is stated in some rows and not others, as once, few, many or a class when expanded.

j_call v_call clone_size d_call cdr3_aa cdr3_nt
TRBJ1-5 TRBV6-2/TRBV6-3 - - CASSYWEGYQPQHF TGTGCCAGCAGTTACTGGGAGGGGTATCAGCCCCAGCATTTT
TRBJ2-7 TRBV19 - - CASSIDGRGSYEQYF TGTGCCAGTAGTATAGATGGACGGGGGTCCTACGAGCAGTACTTC
TRBJ2-7 TRBV27 - - CASSFDRRAYEQYF TGTGCCAGCAGTTTCGACAGAAGAGCATACGAGCAGTACTTC
TRBJ2-7 TRBV7-3 - - CASSLTPGYEQYF TGTGCCAGCAGCTTAACTCCGGGCTACGAGCAGTACTTC
TRBJ1-5 TRBV20-1 - - CSASEFRDTNQPQHF TGCAGTGCTAGTGAGTTCCGAGACACCAATCAGCCCCAGCATTTT
TRBJ1-1 TRBV27 - - CASSLSYGSEAFF TGTGCCAGCAGTTTATCGTACGGGAGTGAAGCTTTCTTT
TRBJ2-7 TRBV19 - TRBD1 CASSRDRSSYEQYF TGTGCCAGTAGCAGGGACAGGTCTTCCTACGAGCAGTACTTC
TRBJ1-6 TRBV6-5 - - CASTGGEYNSPLHF TGTGCCAGCACGGGGGGGGAATATAATTCACCCCTCCACTTT
TRBJ1-4 TRBV7-2 - - CASSSDRNEKLFF TGTGCCAGCAGCTCTGACAGGAATGAAAAACTGTTTTTT
TRBJ1-4 TRBV7-9 - TRBD1 CASSPWDREAEKLFF TGTGCCAGCAGCCCCTGGGACAGGGAGGCGGAAAAACTGTTTTTT
TRBJ2-1 TRBV5-1 - TRBD2 CASSLLAGGLEEQFF TGCGCCAGCAGCTTACTAGCGGGGGGACTGGAAGAGCAGTTCTTC
TRBJ2-2 TRBV14 - TRBD2 CASSHPGLAGASGELFF TGTGCCAGCAGCCATCCCGGACTAGCGGGGGCCTCGGGGGAGCTGTTTTTT
TRBJ1-3 TRBV29-1 - TRBD1 CSARDRGNTIYF TGCAGCGCCCGGGACAGGGGAAACACCATATATTTT
TRBJ1-2 TRBV18 - TRBD1 CASSPRQGDGYTF TGTGCCAGCTCACCCAGACAGGGAGATGGCTACACCTTC
TRBJ1-2 TRBV6-5 - TRBD1 CASSGGQGSYGYTF TGTGCCAGCAGCGGCGGACAGGGAAGCTATGGCTACACCTTC
TRBJ2-1 TRBV11-2 - - CASSLDRSSYNEQFF TGTGCCAGCAGCTTAGACAGAAGCTCCTACAATGAGCAGTTCTTC
TRBJ1-1 TRBV4-1 - TRBD1 CASSQEPALRGTEAFF TGCGCCAGCAGCCAAGAACCGGCACTCAGGGGGACTGAAGCTTTCTTT
TRBJ2-1 TRBV29-1 - TRBD1 CSADRDRSYNEQFF TGCAGCGCCGACCGGGACAGGTCGTACAATGAGCAGTTCTTC
TRBJ1-4 TRBV30 - TRBD1 CAWMEDRDEKLFF TGTGCCTGGATGGAGGACAGGGATGAAAAACTGTTTTTT
TRBJ2-5 TRBV4-2 - TRBD1 CASSQETGDTRIGETQYF TGTGCCAGCAGCCAAGAAACAGGGGACACCCGGATTGGGGAGACCCAGTACTTC
TRBJ2-7 TRBV3-1/TRBV3-2 - TRBD2 CASSSGTSGGNEQYF TGTGCCAGCAGCTCGGGGACTAGCGGGGGGAACGAGCAGTACTTC
TRBJ2-2 TRBV19 - - CASRTANTGELFF TGTGCCAGCCGGACAGCGAACACCGGGGAGCTGTTTTTT
TRBJ1-4 TRBV19 - - CASSISGNPDEKLFF TGTGCCAGTAGTATATCCGGGAACCCGGATGAAAAACTGTTTTTT
TRBJ1-5 TRBV19 - TRBD1 CASSTTRGTGGAQPQHF TGTGCCAGTAGTACCACACGCGGGACAGGGGGCGCTCAGCCCCAGCATTTT
TRBJ1-1 TRBV29-1 - - CSVGTSNTEAFF TGCAGCGTCGGGACATCGAACACTGAAGCTTTCTTT
TRBJ2-2 TRBV7-2 few TRBD1 CASSTQGARDTGELFF TGTGCCAGCAGCACTCAGGGGGCGCGGGACACCGGGGAGCTGTTTTTT
TRBJ1-6 TRBV13 few TRBD1 CASSDLPGTGNSPLHF TGTGCCAGCAGCGACCTCCCTGGGACAGGGAATTCACCCCTCCACTTT
TRBJ1-2 TRBV7-9 - - CASSPQGGYGYTF TGTGCCAGCAGCCCACAGGGCGGCTATGGCTACACCTTC
TRBJ2-5 TRBV5-1 - - CASSLEGIAGRETQYF TGCGCCAGCAGCTTAGAGGGAATCGCAGGTCGGGAGACCCAGTACTTC
TRBJ2-3 TRBV11-2 - TRBD2 CASSLGRGAGGNTDTQYF TGTGCCAGCAGCTTAGGTCGTGGAGCGGGGGGCAACACAGATACGCAGTATTTT
TRBJ2-7 TRBV7-9 - TRBD1 CASSLGQALSYEQYF TGTGCCAGCAGCTTGGGACAGGCGCTCTCCTACGAGCAGTACTTC
TRBJ1-6 TRBV11-2 - TRBD1 CASSRQGNSPLHF TGTGCCAGCAGCCGACAGGGTAATTCACCCCTCCACTTT
TRBJ2-3 TRBV29-1 - - CGGKTSTDTQYF TGCGGAGGGAAAACTAGCACAGATACGCAGTATTTT
TRBJ1-5 TRBV9 - - CASSVGTSSGPQHF TGTGCCAGCAGCGTAGGTACATCTAGCGGACCCCAGCATTTT
TRBJ1-2 TRBV7-9 - - CASSLGQPAYGYTF TGTGCCAGCAGCTTAGGACAGCCAGCCTATGGCTACACCTTC
TRBJ2-2 TRBV2 few - CASSVQGTNTGELFF TGTGCCAGCAGTGTTCAGGGGACAAACACCGGGGAGCTGTTTTTT
TRBJ1-2 TRBV10-3 few TRBD1 CAISESGQGAVTTF TGTGCCATCAGTGAGTCGGGACAGGGGGCTGTAACCACCTTC
TRBJ1-2 TRBV6-5 - - CASSYSATAGGYGYTF TGTGCCAGCAGTTACTCGGCGACGGCCGGCGGCTATGGCTACACCTTC
TRBJ2-7 TRBV30 - TRBD2 CACQAGGTHYEQYF TGTGCCTGTCAAGCGGGGGGGACCCACTACGAGCAGTACTTC
TRBJ2-2 TRBV7-9 once TRBD2 CASSFSPGTSSTGELFF TGTGCCAGCAGCTTTTCACCTGGGACTAGCAGCACCGGGGAGCTGTTTTTT
TRBJ1-1 TRBV7-6 - - CASTQQGNTEAFF TGTGCCAGCACCCAGCAGGGGAACACTGAAGCTTTCTTT
TRBJ1-3 TRBV18 - - CASSPIEAGNTIYF TGTGCCAGCTCACCCATCGAAGCAGGAAACACCATATATTTT
TRBJ2-1 TRBV11-1 - TRBD2 CASSLRTSGSYNEQFF TGTGCCAGCAGCTTACGGACTAGCGGATCCTACAATGAGCAGTTCTTC
TRBJ1-6 TRBV2 - TRBD1 CASSEGTENNSPLHF TGTGCCAGCAGTGAGGGGACAGAGAATAATTCACCCCTCCACTTT
TRBJ1-6 TRBV12-5 - - CASGLDNSPLHF TGTGCTAGTGGACTTGATAATTCACCCCTCCACTTT